The clone carrying this T cell receptor beta chain was recorded at least ten times. Amplified regions were TCR beta CDR3 sequences from RNA transcripts. The TCR CDR3 first-round RT-PCR relied on the HTBI primer set. Using its own MiXCR run on the multiplex PCR reads, TCRdb lists one record per CDR3 protein. Seen here are 500,000 to 750,000 distinct CDR3 sequences, 15% to 17% observed once, and the top ten hold under 8%. J gave up 2 bases and V 7 bases, and 21 bases lay outside the gene matches. The CDR3 extends over 20 amino acids. Germline V lookup: CDR1 SGHVS, CDR2 FQNEAQ. The sample belongs to a study of T cells in Graves' hyperthyroidism and ophthalmopathy. No ophthalmopathy progression within 18 months constituted stable Graves' hyperthyroidism. 10 ml of fresh peripheral blood supplied the PBMCs.

The rearrangement joins TRBV7-8 to TRBJ2-5, with 11 bases that match TRBD1. Sample: blood. The clonotype comes from a woman in her 30s with Graves' hyperthyroidism. Written as DNA, the CDR3 is TGTGCCAGCACCCGGACAGGGGGCTTGCGGGAGTGGAGGCGTCAAGAGACCCAGTACTTC. Its protein product is CASTRTGGLREWRRQETQYF.